These 30 T cell receptor beta chains share one sample of origin, sequenced in a study of T cell responses to AZD1222 COVID-19 vaccine. The data were produced by immunoSEQ multiplex PCR, yet TCRdb's version contains in-frame clones alone and is incomplete. The sample consists of 130,000 to 150,000 clones, approximately 92% of them appearing once. The material was peripheral blood, obtained on day 0 of AZD1222 vaccination. The receptor set was obtained from an adult in good health.

The chain is built from TRBV11-2 and TRBJ2-3; possible D gene TRBD2, 6 bases. The V gene's germline CDR1 is SGHAT and CDR2 FQNNGV. The V gene lost 2 bases and the J gene lost 5 bases, with 14 bases spanning the gap. This CDR3 region has 15 residues. The CDR3 reads CASSLMEGFGDTQYF. The CDR3 DNA is TGTGCCAGCAGCTTAATGGAGGGTTTCGGAGATACGCAGTATTTT. Supplemented by reference TRBV11-2 and TRBJ2-3, the full variable domain reads EAGVAQSPRYKIIEKRQSVAFWCNPISGHATLYWYQQILGQGPKLLIQFQNNGVVDDSQLPKDRFSAERLKGVDSTLKIQPAKLEDSAVYLCASSLMEGFGDTQYFGPGTRLTVL.

The chain couples TRBV7-3 to TRBJ2-1, with D maybe TRBD1 (6 bases). V was shortened by 2 bases and J by 8 bases, with 22 bases between the two germline ends. CDR3 length equals 17 residues. The germline V gene has CDR1 SGHTA and CDR2 FQGTGA. CDR3 DNA: TGTGCCAGCAGCTTAGAGCCCGCGCAGGGGAGACGCGATGAGCAGTTCTTC. Protein: CASSLEPAQGRRDEQFF.

This chain connects TRBV5-6 to TRBJ1-2; D might be TRBD1 (5 bases). This CDR3 spans 15 amino acids. Trimming removed 0 bases from V and 4 bases from J, with 13 bases in between. The germline V gene has CDR1 SGHDT and CDR2 YYEEEE. The CDR3 nucleotides read TGTGCCAGCAGCTTGGCGTCAGGGTCGGGCTATGGCTACACCTTC. Translated, it gives CASSLASGSGYGYTF.

The chain employs TRBV7-6 and TRBJ1-4; weak D call: TRBD1 (5 bases). The CDR3 totals 16 residues. Trimming shortened V by 5 bases and J by 3 bases, and 16 bases separated the two germline ends. CDR1 and CDR2 from the germline V gene are SGHVS and FNYEAQ. CDR3 amino acids: CASSPGTVPPNEKLFF. CDR3 nucleotides: TGTGCCAGCAGCCCCGGGACCGTTCCTCCTAATGAAAAACTGTTTTTT.

The V call is TRBV6-1, the J call TRBJ2-2; 11 bases are shared with TRBD1. Germline CDR1 MNHNS, CDR2 SASEGT. This CDR3 comprises 17 residues. V lost 2 bases, J lost 3 bases, and 5 bases stayed unmatched. The CDR3 reads CASSERTGGWDTGELFF. CDR3 nucleotide sequence: TGTGCCAGCAGTGAACGGACAGGGGGCTGGGACACCGGGGAGCTGTTTTTT.

This clone is a singleton in its sample. The chain uses TRBV12-3 or TRBV12-4 and TRBJ2-5, with TRBD1 matching over 12 bases. Trimming took 9 bases from V and 5 from J; bases not matched to a gene: 4. This CDR3 is built from 13 residues. The CDR3 DNA reads TGTGCCAGTGCGGGACAGGGGGCCGAGACCCAGTACTTC. This sequence encodes CASAGQGAETQYF.

The chain links TRBV27 to TRBJ1-1; weak D call: TRBD1 (5 bases). V dropped 8 bases and J dropped 5 bases, with 15 bases sitting between them. The germline CDR1 and CDR2 sequences are MNHEY and SMNVEV (reference sequence). The length of the CDR3 is 13 residues. CDR3 amino acids: CASGISGGTEAFF. The DNA of the CDR3 is TGTGCCAGCGGCATCTCCGGGGGGACTGAAGCTTTCTTT.

This clone was seen a single time. The chain couples TRBV15 to TRBJ2-3; D possibly corresponds to TRBD2 (5 bases). V was cut by 0 bases and J by 0 bases, with 7 bases left in between. This CDR3 is built from 15 residues. The germline V gene has CDR1 LNHNV and CDR2 YYDKDF (reference sequence). The CDR3 sequence: CATSRERTSTDTQYF. The CDR3, as DNA: TGTGCCACCAGCAGAGAACGGACTAGCACAGATACGCAGTATTTT.

This clone was recorded once. V is TRBV7-2 and J is TRBJ2-2; 9 bases line up with TRBD2. This CDR3 comprises 18 residues. Germline lookup yields CDR1 SGHTA and CDR2 FQGNSA. The J segment lost 4 bases and the V segment lost 1 base, leaving 10 bases of the junction unmatched. DNA of the CDR3: TGTGCCAGCAGCTTAGGGTGGGGCGGAGCGGGAGGCACCGGGGAGCTGTTTTTT. Protein: CASSLGWGGAGGTGELFF. The whole variable domain, filled in from reference TRBV7-2 and TRBJ2-2, reads GAGVSQSPSNKVTEKGKDVELRCDPISGHTALYWYRQSLGQGLEFLIYFQGNSAPDKSGLPSDRFSAERTGGSVSTLTIQRTQQEDSAVYLCASSLGWGGAGGTGELFFGEGSRLTVL.

The chain has TRBV7-9 and TRBJ2-1, with D hard to call. The CDR3 covers 14 residues. Trimming removed 5 bases at V and 8 bases at J, with 16 bases between. CDR1 and CDR2 from the germline V gene are SEHNR and FQNEAQ (reference sequence). The CDR3 is CASSLPDLRDEQFF. Written as DNA, the CDR3 is TGTGCCAGCAGCCTTCCCGATTTAAGGGATGAGCAGTTCTTC.

V is TRBV14 and J is TRBJ1-2; 10 positions match TRBD1. The germline gives CDR1 SGHDN, CDR2 FVKESK. After removal of 4 bases from V and 4 bases from J, the junction contained 12 bases not matched to a gene. The CDR3 contains 17 residues. The DNA of the CDR3 is TGTGCCAGCAGCCCGGGACAGGGGAGTCGAGGCCGCTATGGCTACACCTTC. Its translation: CASSPGQGSRGRYGYTF.

V gene TRBV2 combines with J gene TRBJ1-5; D gene ambiguous. Trimming shortened V by 6 bases and J by 0 bases, and 12 bases separated the two germline ends. Germline V CDR1 and CDR2: SNHLY, FYNNEI. CDR3 size: 15 residues. The CDR3 is CASSEQSYSNQPQHF. The CDR3 DNA reads as TGTGCCAGCAGCGAACAGTCCTATAGCAATCAGCCCCAGCATTTT.

The V call is TRBV9, the J call TRBJ2-2; 11 bases match TRBD1. Germline CDR1 SGDLS, CDR2 YYNGEE. This CDR3 has 18 residues. After removal of 3 bases from V and 4 bases from J, the junction contained 11 bases not matched to a gene. In nucleotides, the CDR3 is TGTGCCAGCAGCGCCCCCATAGGGGGGACAGGGGGCACCGGGGAGCTGTTTTTT. It specifies CASSAPIGGTGGTGELFF.

The V call is TRBV11-2, the J call TRBJ1-1; possibly TRBD1 for D (6 bases). Trimming took 5 bases from V and 8 from J, leaving 9 bases between them. This CDR3 has 11 amino acids. Per germline, CDR1 SGHAT and CDR2 FQNNGV. CDR3 nucleotide sequence: TGTGCCAGCAGCCTCAGGGGCGAAGCTTTCTTT. This sequence encodes CASSLRGEAFF.

The chain links TRBV19 to TRBJ2-7; perhaps D is TRBD1 or TRBD2 (5 bases each). CDR1 and CDR2 (germline): LNHDA, SQIVND (reference sequence). The germline V and J ends were trimmed by 8 bases and 0 bases, with 11 bases remaining between them. This CDR3 is 13 amino acids long. The CDR3 region has the DNA TGTGCCAGTTGGGGACGGCACTCCTACGAGCAGTACTTC. It yields the protein CASWGRHSYEQYF. The entire variable domain, with the rest obtained from reference TRBV19 and TRBJ2-7, is as follows: DGGITQSPKYLFRKEGQNVTLSCEQNLNHDAMYWYRQDPGQGLRLIYYSQIVNDFQKGDIAEGYSVSREKKESFPLTVTSAQKNPTAFYLCASWGRHSYEQYFGPGTRLTVT.

A few counts support this clone. This chain joins TRBV3-1 (or the pseudogene TRBV3-2) and TRBJ2-1; no clear D. Germline V CDR1 and CDR2: LGHDT, YNNKEL (reference sequence). V was pared by 1 base and J by 1 base, with 11 bases between. The CDR3 extends over 16 amino acids. CDR3: CASSQASPGSYNEQFF. As DNA, the CDR3 is TGTGCCAGCAGCCAAGCCTCACCCGGGTCCTACAATGAGCAGTTCTTC.

This clone was recorded once. V is TRBV6-5 and J is TRBJ2-7; no reliable D call. The CDR3 runs 14 residues. Germline CDR1 MNHEY, CDR2 SVGAGI. The V gene lost 8 bases and the J gene lost 0 bases, with 14 bases spanning the gap. The CDR3 DNA reads TGTGCCAGCTACGATCAGACCGGCTCCTACGAGCAGTACTTC. Translated, it gives CASYDQTGSYEQYF.

V is TRBV11-1 and J is TRBJ2-1; D is possibly TRBD2 (6 bases). V lost 1 base and J 8 bases, leaving 18 bases between the germline ends. The germline CDR1 and CDR2 sequences are SGHAT and FQDESV (reference sequence). This CDR3 spans 16 amino acids. The DNA of the CDR3 is TGTGCCAGCAGCTTAGACGGGAGATGGGGCACGGATGAGCAGTTCTTC. Translated, it gives CASSLDGRWGTDEQFF.

V and J are TRBV5-1 and TRBJ1-1; a weak D match, TRBD1 (5 bases). Germline loops: CDR1 SGHRS, CDR2 YFSETQ. V lost 4 bases, J lost 1 base, and 17 bases lay in between. CDR3 size: 16 residues. The CDR3 DNA is TGCGCCAGCAGCCCGCTCGGAGGGGACTCGAACACTGAAGCTTTCTTT. Protein: CASSPLGGDSNTEAFF.

The gene calls are TRBV5-1 and TRBJ2-4; TRBD1 is a possible D gene (6 bases). The length of the CDR3 is 13 residues. With 3 bases removed from V and 9 bases from J, the gap between germline ends came to 13 bases. From germline, CDR1 is SGHRS and CDR2 YFSETQ. CDR3 loop: CASSWDTRVIQYF. The CDR3 DNA follows: TGCGCCAGCAGCTGGGACACCAGAGTCATTCAGTACTTC.

The V and J genes are TRBV7-9 and TRBJ2-1; tentative D call: TRBD2 (5 bases). Germline assignment: CDR1 SEHNR and CDR2 FQNEAQ (reference sequence). The CDR3 extends over 14 amino acids. V lost 1 base to trimming and J lost 9 bases, with 13 bases between them. The CDR3 reads CASSLVSGVGEQFF. CDR3 DNA sequence: TGTGCCAGCAGCTTAGTTTCCGGGGTTGGTGAGCAGTTCTTC.

The chain joins TRBV5-1 to TRBJ2-1; TRBD2 matches at 14 bases. Germline-derived CDR1 and CDR2 are SGHRS and YFSETQ. CDR3 length: 16 residues. The trim removed 4 bases at V and 1 base at J, leaving 1 base unmatched. The CDR3 nucleotides read TGCGCCAGCAGCGGGACTAGCGGGGGTTCCTACAATGAGCAGTTCTTC. Its translation: CASSGTSGGSYNEQFF.

The rearrangement links TRBV7-9 to TRBJ1-5, with D hard to call. This CDR3 has 16 amino acids. Trimming removed 2 bases at V and 0 bases at J, with 11 bases between. The germline V gene encodes CDR1 SEHNR and CDR2 FQNEAQ (reference sequence). The CDR3 reads CASSLTGLNSNQPQHF. The CDR3 DNA reads as TGTGCCAGCAGCTTAACCGGACTCAATAGCAATCAGCCCCAGCATTTT.

Notes on this clone: Compared with germline, one end of the junction differs, possibly owing to a read error. This chain uses TRBV5-6 with TRBJ2-7; 9 positions match TRBD2. In germline, CDR1 is SGHDT, CDR2 YYEEEE. The CDR3 sequence is 15 residues long. CDR3 loop: CASSTVGLAGLVVHF. The CDR3 region has the DNA TGTGCCAGCAGCACGGTCGGCCTAGCGGGACTCGTAGTTCACTTC.

This rearrangement joins TRBV10-3 to TRBJ2-1; D is possibly TRBD2 (6 bases). This CDR3 is 14 amino acids long. Trimming cost V 6 bases and J 3 bases, with 12 bases left between them. The germline V gene encodes CDR1 ENHRY and CDR2 SYGVKD. The CDR3 DNA reads TGTGCCATCAGAGAGGAGGGCCGCTACAATGAGCAGTTCTTC. It codes for CAIREEGRYNEQFF.

This chain links TRBV6-5 with TRBJ1-5; the D gene is possibly TRBD1 (6 bases). Germline V gene lookup returns CDR1 MNHEY and CDR2 SVGAGI. Trimming took off 0 bases at V and 5 bases at J, with 8 bases between the two ends. The CDR3 extends over 14 amino acids. Here the CDR3 reads CASSYSAGDQPQHF. CDR3 nucleotide sequence: TGTGCCAGCAGTTACTCGGCAGGGGATCAGCCCCAGCATTTT.

The V gene is TRBV19, the J gene TRBJ2-1, with D maybe TRBD2 (6 bases). V shed 10 bases and J shed 4 bases, with 20 bases lying between them. The CDR3 is made up of 15 amino acids. From germline, CDR1 is LNHDA and CDR2 SQIVND (reference sequence). CDR3 sequence reads: CATNVRDSIYNEQFF. CDR3 DNA: TGTGCCACCAATGTACGGGACTCTATATACAATGAGCAGTTCTTC.

This clone has only one observation. The V call is TRBV19, the J call TRBJ1-4, with 7 positions matching TRBD1. This CDR3 comprises 14 residues. J gave up 3 bases and V 6 bases, and 4 bases lay outside the gene matches. Germline lookup yields CDR1 LNHDA and CDR2 SQIVND (reference sequence). CDR3 loop: CASRGTVANEKLFF. The CDR3 DNA follows: TGTGCCAGTAGGGGGACAGTAGCTAATGAAAAACTGTTTTTT.

The sample holds one count of this clone. The chain is built from TRBV30 and TRBJ1-6; D perhaps matches TRBD1 (5 bases). The CDR3 spans 14 residues. Trimming took off 6 bases at V and 10 bases at J, with 19 bases between the two ends. In germline, CDR1 is GTSNPN, CDR2 SVGIG (reference sequence). Written as DNA, the CDR3 is TGTGCCTGCCTGACGGAAAGGGGAACCTCACCCCTCCACTTT. Translating it yields CACLTERGTSPLHF.

This sequence joins TRBV11-1 and TRBJ2-1, with D possibly matching TRBD1 (7 bases). V lost 5 bases to trimming and J lost 7 bases, with 18 bases between them. The CDR3 contains 15 residues. Germline V gives CDR1 SGHAT, CDR2 FQDESV (reference sequence). The CDR3 DNA reads as TGTGCCAGCAGCCTCAGGGGGACTGGGCTAAATGAGCAGTTCTTC. Residues: CASSLRGTGLNEQFF. The whole variable domain, remainder taken from reference TRBV11-1 and TRBJ2-1, is EAEVAQSPRYKITEKSQAVAFWCDPISGHATLYWYRQILGQGPELLVQFQDESVVDDSQLPKDRFSAERLKGVDSTLKIQPAELGDSAMYLCASSLRGTGLNEQFFGPGTRLTVL.